The 26 T cell receptor beta chains in this list originate from one sample, sequenced in a study of blood T cell repertoires in COVID-19. TCRdb's copy holds only in-frame clones and misses some; the assay was immunoSEQ multiplex PCR. The profile shows fewer than 300,000 clones, roughly 79% of them singletons. Material: peripheral blood. These receptors were collected from a woman aged 60 to 75 with active or convalescent COVID-19.

The chain is built from TRBV9 and TRBJ2-2; D perhaps matches TRBD1 (5 bases). Germline CDR1 and CDR2: SGDLS and YYNGEE. V lost 0 bases, J lost 0 bases, and 9 bases lay in between. This CDR3 contains 16 residues. The CDR3 region is CASSVVQEPNTGELFF. As DNA, the CDR3 is TGTGCCAGCAGCGTAGTACAGGAACCGAACACCGGGGAGCTGTTTTTT.

The chain uses TRBV3-1 (or the pseudogene TRBV3-2) and TRBJ2-7; possible D gene TRBD2, 5 bases. The germline gives CDR1 LGHDT, CDR2 YNNKEL (reference sequence). This CDR3 has 15 residues. V was pared by 1 base and J by 1 base, with 11 bases between. The CDR3 loop is CASSQGRTVSYEQYF. DNA for the CDR3: TGTGCCAGCAGCCAAGGGAGGACGGTGTCCTACGAGCAGTACTTC.

The gene calls are TRBV7-2 and TRBJ1-6; D is uncertain. V lost 3 bases and J lost 6, with 12 bases in between. CDR1 is SGHTA, CDR2 FQGNSA, per germline. This CDR3 contains 15 residues. CDR3 region: CASSFRFSGNSPLHF. CDR3 nucleotide sequence: TGTGCCAGCAGCTTCAGGTTTAGTGGTAATTCACCCCTCCACTTT.

The rearrangement uses TRBV6-1 and TRBJ2-3; possible D gene TRBD2, 7 bases. This CDR3 spans 17 amino acids. Germline assignment: CDR1 MNHNS and CDR2 SASEGT. V lost 3 bases to trimming and J lost 0 bases, with 16 bases between them. The CDR3 loop reads CASSEERDIASTDTQYF. The CDR3, as DNA: TGTGCCAGCAGTGAGGAGCGGGACATAGCTAGCACAGATACGCAGTATTTT.

The V call is TRBV6-5, the J call TRBJ1-2; 8 bases agree with TRBD1. Unmatched junction bases numbered 9, after V lost 3 bases and J lost 6 bases. Germline V CDR1 and CDR2: MNHEY, SVGAGI. The CDR3 runs 15 residues. CDR3 nucleotides: TGTGCCAGCAGTTATGGTGGGACAGGAAGGGATGGCTACACCTTC. It specifies CASSYGGTGRDGYTF.

This chain links TRBV3-1 (or the pseudogene TRBV3-2) with TRBJ2-1, with 8 bases identical to TRBD1. After removal of 7 bases from V and 7 bases from J, the junction contained 6 bases not matched to a gene. This CDR3 region has 13 residues. Germline CDR1 is LGHDT and CDR2 is YNNKEL (reference sequence). The CDR3 loop is CASTRDRGNEQFF. In DNA form, the CDR3 reads TGTGCCAGCACGAGAGACAGGGGAAATGAGCAGTTCTTC.

This chain uses TRBV10-3 with TRBJ2-3, with TRBD1 identical over 8 bases. CDR3 length: 14 amino acids. Germline V gene sequence: CDR1 ENHRY, CDR2 SYGVKD. Losses at the gene ends were 6 bases for V and 4 bases for J; bases not matched to a gene: 6. The CDR3 region has the DNA TGTGCCATCAGATCTGACAGGGGCCCAGATACGCAGTATTTT. Translating it yields CAIRSDRGPDTQYF.

The gene calls are TRBV7-9 and TRBJ2-7; D is perhaps TRBD1 (7 bases). V gave up 4 bases and J gave up 4 bases, with 11 bases separating them. The CDR3 contains 13 residues. Looked up from germline, CDR1 is SEHNR and CDR2 is FQNEAQ (reference sequence). The DNA for the CDR3 is TGTGCCAGCAGCTCGCGGGACAGATACGAGCAGTACTTC. Amino acids: CASSSRDRYEQYF.

Here the CDR3 reads CASSPPGLRDRETQYF. The DNA for the CDR3 is TGCGCCAGCAGCCCCCCGGGACTCAGGGACCGGGAGACCCAGTACTTC. This chain links TRBV5-1 with TRBJ2-5; D might be TRBD2 (6 bases). This CDR3 has 16 residues. Trimming stripped 4 bases from V and 5 bases from J, with 21 bases between. From germline, CDR1 is SGHRS and CDR2 YFSETQ.

V gene TRBV7-8 combines with J gene TRBJ1-2, with TRBD1 matching 7 bases. The J segment lost 4 bases and the V segment lost 5 bases, leaving 7 bases of the junction unmatched. The CDR3 runs 14 residues. The germline V gene encodes CDR1 SGHVS and CDR2 FQNEAQ. The CDR3 loop reads CASSLGQESYGYTF. The CDR3 DNA reads TGTGCCAGCAGCCTTGGACAGGAGTCCTATGGCTACACCTTC.

The chain joins TRBV5-8 to TRBJ2-1; D unclear. The CDR3 length is 13 residues. Trimming stripped 3 bases from V and 5 bases from J, with 9 bases between. Germline-derived CDR1 and CDR2 are SGHTS and YDEGEE. Here the CDR3 DNA reads TGTGCCAGCAGCTCCAGACTGAACAATGAGCAGTTCTTC. It yields the protein CASSSRLNNEQFF. The full variable domain, with the rest looked up from reference TRBV5-8 and TRBJ2-1, is EAGVTQSPTHLIKTRGQQATLRCSPISGHTSVYWYQQALGLGLQFLLWYDEGEERNRGNFPPRFSGRQFPNYSSELNVNALELEDSALYLCASSSRLNNEQFFGPGTRLTVL.

V and J are TRBV14 and TRBJ1-2; maybe TRBD1 (5 bases). The CDR3 covers 15 residues. In germline, CDR1 is SGHDN, CDR2 FVKESK. The V end was cut by 1 base, the J end by 8 bases, with 17 bases between. The CDR3 here is CASSQVADTPRGYTF. CDR3 nucleotide sequence: TGTGCCAGCAGCCAAGTCGCGGACACGCCGCGGGGCTACACCTTC.

CDR3 in amino acids: CACSPAGASSPLHF. For the CDR3, the DNA is TGTGCCTGTAGCCCGGCGGGGGCTAGCTCACCCCTCCACTTT. The rearrangement links TRBV30 to TRBJ1-6, with a weak D call TRBD1 (6 bases). Germline values: CDR1 GTSNPN, CDR2 SVGIG (reference sequence). The length of the CDR3 is 14 residues. V was clipped by 6 bases and J by 10 bases, with 19 bases between them.

The chain combines TRBV4-3 with TRBJ1-6; no definite D call. Germline loops: CDR1 LGHNA, CDR2 YSLEER. Deletions cut 4 bases from V and 4 bases from J, with 8 bases between. The CDR3 extends over 14 amino acids. The CDR3 is CASSRGNYNSPLHF. The DNA for the CDR3 is TGCGCCAGCAGCCGAGGGAATTATAATTCACCCCTCCACTTT.

The chain employs TRBV3-1 (or the pseudogene TRBV3-2) and TRBJ1-4; TRBD1 is a possible D gene (5 bases). Germline lookup yields CDR1 LGHDT and CDR2 YNNKEL (reference sequence). The CDR3 has 16 amino acids. Trimming took off 0 bases at V and 9 bases at J, with 17 bases between the two ends. The CDR3 here is CASSQEGASGRKKLFF. DNA for the CDR3: TGTGCCAGCAGCCAAGAAGGTGCGTCAGGGCGAAAAAAACTGTTTTTT.

V and J are TRBV4-1 and TRBJ1-6; D call uncertain. The CDR3 extends over 17 amino acids. Trimming shortened V by 5 bases and J by 3 bases, and 17 bases separated the two germline ends. Germline lookup yields CDR1 MGHRA and CDR2 YSYEKL. CDR3 bases: TGCGCCAGCAGCACACGACAACAAAACTTCTATAATTCACCCCTCCACTTT. This encodes CASSTRQQNFYNSPLHF.

This clone was seen once. Its ends do not fully match the called genes, so a read error is possible. Other nucleotide sequences from this sample produce the same CDR3. The rearrangement joins TRBV3-1 (or the pseudogene TRBV3-2) to TRBJ1-2, with 8 bases that match TRBD1. Germline V gene lookup returns CDR1 LGHDT and CDR2 YNNKEL (reference sequence). The CDR3 totals 15 residues. DNA for the CDR3: TGTGCCAGCAGCCTTTCCCCGACAGGGGTAGGCGGCTACACCTTT. The encoded protein is CASSLSPTGVGGYTF.

On this clone itself: Different DNA sequences within this sample yield the same CDR3. The V call is TRBV5-1, the J call TRBJ1-2, with 7 bases fitting TRBD1. Germline values: CDR1 SGHRS, CDR2 YFSETQ. V trimming: 0 bases; J trimming: 2 bases; junction bases outside the gene matches: 1. The CDR3 loop spans 14 amino acids. The chain's CDR3 is CASSLGQGNYGYTF. The CDR3, as DNA: TGCGCCAGCAGCTTGGGACAGGGCAACTATGGCTACACCTTC.

The chain joins TRBV4-1 to TRBJ2-3; TRBD2 matches at 7 bases. Germline CDR1 MGHRA, CDR2 YSYEKL. J was trimmed by 0 bases and V by 7 bases; bases with no gene match: 13. The CDR3 length is 17 residues. The DNA for the CDR3 is TGCGCCAGCACCGGGGAGGGTAGCCTTTTTAGCACAGATACGCAGTATTTT. Amino acid sequence: CASTGEGSLFSTDTQYF.

V is TRBV27 and J is TRBJ2-3; possibly TRBD2 for D (5 bases). CDR1 and CDR2 from the germline V gene are MNHEY and SMNVEV (reference sequence). The CDR3 is 15 residues long. The ends were cut back, 5 bases at V and 0 bases at J, with 12 bases in the middle. The CDR3 DNA reads TGTGCCAGCAGTCCAAGACGGACTAGCACAGATACGCAGTATTTT. Residues: CASSPRRTSTDTQYF.

This chain uses TRBV6-2 or TRBV6-3 with TRBJ2-7; TRBD2 might be the D (6 bases). CDR1 and CDR2 (germline): MNHEY, SVGEGT. There are 11 residues in the CDR3. The V and J ends lost 8 bases and 6 bases respectively, with 11 bases between them. CDR3 region: CASRQGGEQYF. CDR3 nucleotides: TGTGCCAGCCGCCAGGGAGGCGAGCAGTACTTC.

The rearrangement uses TRBV2 and TRBJ2-6; tentatively, D is TRBD2 (6 bases). Germline V gives CDR1 SNHLY, CDR2 FYNNEI. The CDR3 contains 16 residues. Trimming stripped 7 bases from V and 2 bases from J, with 15 bases between. Here the CDR3 DNA reads TGTGCCAGCAAGGGCGGGACCCACCCTGGGGCCAACGTCCTGACTTTC. This encodes CASKGGTHPGANVLTF.

The V gene is TRBV10-3, the J gene TRBJ2-3; 8 nucleotides align to TRBD2. Losses at the gene ends were 7 bases for V and 2 bases for J; bases not matched to a gene: 11. This CDR3 is built from 16 residues. The germline V gene has CDR1 ENHRY and CDR2 SYGVKD. In DNA, the CDR3 is TGTGCCATCACCCCCTCAGGGACTAGGGACACAGATACGCAGTATTTT. This codes for CAITPSGTRDTDTQYF.

The chain combines TRBV7-2 with TRBJ2-1, with 10 bases aligning to TRBD1. The V segment lost 4 bases and the J segment 6 bases; nucleotides outside the gene matches: 3. The CDR3 is 14 residues long. CDR1 is SGHTA, CDR2 FQGNSA, per germline. CDR3 sequence (DNA): TGTGCCAGCAGCTGGAGGACAGGGGGCAATGAGCAGTTCTTC. It translates to CASSWRTGGNEQFF.

This clone was counted a few times. The chain joins TRBV10-1 to TRBJ1-2; 9 bases align to TRBD1. The germline V gene encodes CDR1 WNHNN and CDR2 SYGVQD (reference sequence). V lost 2 bases, J lost 6 bases, and 10 bases stayed unmatched. The CDR3 is 16 amino acids. CDR3 sequence: CASSETTGQGRNGYTF. CDR3 DNA: TGCGCCAGCAGTGAGACAACGGGACAGGGAAGGAATGGCTACACCTTC.

The chain has TRBV27 and TRBJ1-2; TRBD1 is a possible D gene (6 bases). Trimming removed 0 bases at V and 4 bases at J, with 12 bases between. CDR3 length: 15 amino acids. The V gene's germline CDR1 is MNHEY and CDR2 SMNVEV (reference sequence). Here the CDR3 reads CASSLSAGEIYGYTF. CDR3 DNA: TGTGCCAGCAGTTTATCGGCAGGGGAAATCTATGGCTACACCTTC.